Below are 32 T cell receptor beta chains sequenced from a single sample in a study of CD8+ T cells in alopecia areata. Treatment denoted: oral pan-JAK inhibitor, 5-10 mg twice daily. Following RNA extraction, reverse transcription yielded cDNA that acted as the sequencing template. Profiled with immunoSEQ multiplex PCR; TCRdb holds only in-frame clones, not every one. The sample lists hundreds of thousands of clones; 60% were seen once. Sequenced here: CD4+ T cells sorted from blood, sampled at week 52, from a patient treated with tofacitinib. Receptor source: a human donor with alopecia areata.

The chain recombines TRBV13 with TRBJ2-6; 8 bases agree with TRBD1. The germline gives CDR1 PRHDT, CDR2 FYEKMQ (reference sequence). This CDR3 is built from 15 residues. The trim removed 5 bases at V and 2 bases at J, leaving 2 bases unmatched. CDR3 coding DNA: TGTGCCAGCAGCCTCAGGGGGCCTGGGGCCAACGTCCTGACTTTC. Its protein product is CASSLRGPGANVLTF.

The V call is TRBV2, the J call TRBJ1-5; possibly TRBD1 for D (6 bases). CDR1 is SNHLY and CDR2 is FYNNEI in the germline V gene. Trimming removed 7 bases from V and 0 bases from J, with 16 bases in between. This CDR3 region has 16 residues. In nucleotides, the CDR3 is TGTGCCAGCACCCGGGACACTATGTATAGCAATCAGCCCCAGCATTTT. It is translated as CASTRDTMYSNQPQHF. Complete variable domain (other parts from reference TRBV2 and TRBJ1-5): EPEVTQTPSHQVTQMGQEVILRCVPISNHLYFYWYRQILGQKVEFLVSFYNNEISEKSEIFDDQFSVERPDGSNFTLKIRSTKLEDSAMYFCASTRDTMYSNQPQHFGDGTRLSIL.

The table lists this clone with a few counts. This chain uses TRBV30 with TRBJ2-3; possible D gene TRBD2, 5 bases. The ends were cut back, 1 base at V and 1 base at J, with 9 bases in the middle. The CDR3 sequence is 14 residues long. The V gene's germline CDR1 is GTSNPN and CDR2 SVGIG (reference sequence). DNA for the CDR3: TGTGCCTGGAGTGACGGGCGGGGCACAGATACGCAGTATTTT. Encoded protein: CAWSDGRGTDTQYF.

This clone was seen a handful of times. The chain couples TRBV7-6 to TRBJ1-6; perhaps TRBD1 as D (6 bases). Germline V lookup: CDR1 SGHVS, CDR2 FNYEAQ. Trimming took off 5 bases at V and 5 bases at J, with 10 bases between the two ends. This CDR3 is 14 amino acids long. The CDR3 nucleotides are TGTGCCAGCAGCCGGAGGACAGATAATTCACCCCTCCACTTT. Translated, it gives CASSRRTDNSPLHF.

Only a few counts were recorded for this clone. CDR3 in DNA: TGCAGCGTTGTTTTACTCAGGGGGAGGACAGATACGCAGTATTTT. This translates into CSVVLLRGRTDTQYF. The genes are TRBV29-1 and TRBJ2-3; a weak D match, TRBD1 (7 bases). Germline-derived CDR1 and CDR2 are SQVTM and ANQGSEA. V lost 4 bases to trimming and J lost 3 bases, with 17 bases between them. This CDR3 comprises 15 residues.

This chain uses TRBV6-5 with TRBJ2-5; 7 bases are a match to TRBD2. CDR3 length equals 13 residues. CDR1 is MNHEY and CDR2 is SVGAGI in the germline V gene. The trim removed 7 bases at V and 5 bases at J, leaving 7 bases unmatched. In DNA, the CDR3 is TGTGCCAGCATTCTATCCGGGGGGGAGACCCAGTACTTC. This gives the protein CASILSGGETQYF.

This chain connects TRBV5-1 to TRBJ2-4, with no clear D. CDR3 length: 12 residues. The germline V and J ends were trimmed by 2 bases and 8 bases, with 8 bases remaining between them. Germline lookup yields CDR1 SGHRS and CDR2 YFSETQ. This chain's CDR3 is CASSFPGDIQYF. CDR3 coding DNA: TGCGCCAGCAGCTTTCCCGGAGACATTCAGTACTTC.

The V and J genes are TRBV7-2 and TRBJ2-7; no firm D call. The CDR3 sequence is 14 residues long. The V end lost 1 base, the J end lost 6 bases, and 13 bases lay between the germline ends. Germline assignment: CDR1 SGHTA and CDR2 FQGNSA. The CDR3 sequence is CASSLDLQWGEQYF. As DNA, the CDR3 is TGTGCCAGCAGCTTAGACCTACAGTGGGGCGAGCAGTACTTC.

The chain links TRBV30 to TRBJ2-5; TRBD1 matches at 7 bases. The germline gives CDR1 GTSNPN, CDR2 SVGIG (reference sequence). The CDR3 covers 14 residues. Germline trimming cut 1 base from V and 5 bases from J; bases unmatched to any gene: 7. CDR3 in amino acids: CAWSAPTGLETQYF. CDR3 DNA: TGTGCCTGGAGTGCCCCGACAGGGTTGGAGACCCAGTACTTC. The variable domain in full, with the rest retrieved from reference TRBV30 and TRBJ2-5, is SQTIHQWPATLVQPVGSPLSLECTVEGTSNPNLYWYRQAAGRGLQLLFYSVGIGQISSEVPQNLSASRPQDRQFILSSKKLLLSDSGFYLCAWSAPTGLETQYFGPGTRLLVL.

The J gene is TRBJ1-2, the V gene TRBV30; D perhaps matches TRBD1 (5 bases). The CDR3 runs to 12 residues. The ends were cut back, 4 bases at V and 4 bases at J, with 10 bases in the middle. Germline-derived CDR1 and CDR2 are GTSNPN and SVGIG (reference sequence). The CDR3, as DNA: TGTGCCTGGAAGCAGGGCGTCTATGGCTACACCTTC. Its translation is CAWKQGVYGYTF.

Only a few counts were recorded for this clone. This sequence joins TRBV11-2 and TRBJ2-3, with 7 bases lining up with TRBD1. The length of the CDR3 is 14 residues. J gave up 1 base and V 4 bases, and 2 bases lay outside the gene matches. CDR1 SGHAT and CDR2 FQNNGV come from the germline V gene. The CDR3 nucleotides are TGTGCCAGCAGCTCCGGACAGGGCACAGATACGCAGTATTTT. It yields the protein CASSSGQGTDTQYF.

This chain links TRBV30 with TRBJ1-5; D is uncertain. The CDR3 loop spans 15 amino acids. Germline CDR1 and CDR2: GTSNPN and SVGIG (reference sequence). V gave up 0 bases and J gave up 0 bases, with 9 bases separating them. As DNA, the CDR3 is TGTGCCTGGAGTGTACGAGGGTATAGCAATCAGCCCCAGCATTTT. This sequence encodes CAWSVRGYSNQPQHF.

The chain is built from TRBV13 and TRBJ2-5, with a possible D match to TRBD1 (5 bases). The end of the DNA aligns better with TRBJ2-7, so the J call may be wrong. CDR3 size: 13 residues. The V gene's germline CDR1 is PRHDT and CDR2 FYEKMQ (reference sequence). CDR3 protein: CASSFQGSYEQYF. As DNA, the CDR3 is TGTGCCAGCAGCTTTCAGGGTTCCTACGAGCAGTACTTC.

A few counts support this clone. The same CDR3 can be traced to other DNA sequences in this sample. The CDR3 nucleotides read TGCGCCAGCAGCTTGGCCGGAACACTGAACACTGAAGCTTTCTTT. It yields the protein CASSLAGTLNTEAFF. The gene calls are TRBV5-1 and TRBJ1-1; D not certain. Germline V gene data show CDR1 as SGHRS and CDR2 as YFSETQ. The CDR3 has 15 amino acids. V dropped 0 bases and J dropped 0 bases, with 9 bases sitting between them.

The rearrangement links TRBV7-2 to TRBJ2-5; 8 bases agree with TRBD1. Trimming took 5 bases from V and 5 from J; bases not matched to a gene: 7. The CDR3 is 14 residues long. The germline CDR1 and CDR2 sequences are SGHTA and FQGNSA. CDR3: CASSVTGDRETQYF. In nucleotides, the CDR3 is TGTGCCAGCAGCGTGACAGGGGATCGGGAGACCCAGTACTTC.

The V gene is TRBV15, the J gene TRBJ2-7, with TRBD1 matching 8 bases. V trimming: 0 bases; J trimming: 6 bases; junction bases outside the gene matches: 1. This CDR3 has 13 amino acids. CDR1 is LNHNV, CDR2 YYDKDF, per germline (reference sequence). CDR3 bases: TGTGCCACCAGCAGAGACAGGGGGCGCGAGCAGTACTTC. The encoded protein is CATSRDRGREQYF.

The chain combines TRBV29-1 with TRBJ2-7; perhaps TRBD1 as D (6 bases). Trimming pared 2 bases from V and 3 bases from J, leaving 8 bases between. The CDR3 runs to 12 residues. Germline CDR1 and CDR2: SQVTM and ANQGSEA. The DNA of the CDR3 is TGCAGCGTTGAAAAACAGGGCTACGAGCAGTACTTC. This encodes CSVEKQGYEQYF.

This clone showed up just a few times. The junction departs from the called germline gene at one end, perhaps through a read error. This sequence joins TRBV4-1 and TRBJ1-4; no clear D. Germline CDR1 reads MGHRA; CDR2 reads YSYEKL. The CDR3 is 12 amino acids. In DNA, the CDR3 is TGCGCCAGCAGCCAAGTCGGGAGGCGGAGGCATTTT. It translates to CASSQVGRRRHF.

The chain carries TRBV7-9 and TRBJ1-2, with D uncertain. Germline values: CDR1 SEHNR, CDR2 FQNEAQ (reference sequence). This CDR3 has 11 residues. The germline V and J ends were trimmed by 3 bases and 6 bases, with 5 bases remaining between them. DNA of the CDR3: TGTGCCAGCAGCTTCACAGATGGCTACACCTTC. This codes for CASSFTDGYTF.

The gene calls are TRBV7-9 and TRBJ1-5; TRBD1 agrees at 8 bases. CDR1 is SEHNR and CDR2 is FQNEAQ in the germline V gene (reference sequence). V shed 5 bases and J 7 bases; nucleotides not matched to a gene: 4. CDR3 size: 13 residues. The CDR3 region has the DNA TGTGCCAGCAGCGCAGGGGGCGGGCAGCCCCAGCATTTT. Its translation: CASSAGGGQPQHF.

This clone has more than one count but fewer than ten. The chain links TRBV7-3 to TRBJ2-5; tentative D call: TRBD1 (6 bases). The CDR3 has 14 residues. V lost 1 base and J 6 bases, leaving 12 bases between the germline ends. Germline loops: CDR1 SGHTA, CDR2 FQGTGA. The chain's CDR3 is CASSLNARGKTQYF. DNA of the CDR3: TGTGCCAGCAGCTTAAACGCCAGGGGCAAGACCCAGTACTTC.

This clone has more than one count but fewer than ten. The chain uses TRBV6-5 and TRBJ2-1; D unresolved. Germline assignment: CDR1 MNHEY and CDR2 SVGAGI. V lost 7 bases, J lost 9 bases, and 19 bases lay in between. The CDR3 loop spans 14 amino acids. The CDR3 sequence: CASTLTLGWGEQFF. In DNA form, the CDR3 reads TGTGCCAGCACTCTTACGCTCGGGTGGGGTGAGCAGTTCTTC.

The chain combines TRBV6-1 with TRBJ1-5; no definite D call. The length of the CDR3 is 16 residues. The germline V gene encodes CDR1 MNHNS and CDR2 SASEGT. Between the trimmed V and J ends, which lost 1 base and 0 bases, there was a span of 10 bases. This CDR3 reads CASSEGAVLSNQPQHF. CDR3 nucleotides: TGTGCCAGCAGTGAAGGAGCGGTACTTAGCAATCAGCCCCAGCATTTT.

This clone was counted only a few times. The gene calls are TRBV6-5 and TRBJ2-7; no clear D gene. The V gene lost 0 bases and the J gene lost 7 bases, with 10 bases spanning the gap. The CDR3 runs 13 residues. Germline-derived CDR1 and CDR2 are MNHEY and SVGAGI. The CDR3 here is CASSYSPESEQYF. The CDR3 DNA sequence: TGTGCCAGCAGTTACTCGCCGGAGTCAGAGCAGTACTTC.

The chain recombines TRBV30 with TRBJ1-4, with D tentatively TRBD1 (5 bases). The germline gives CDR1 GTSNPN, CDR2 SVGIG (reference sequence). The CDR3 has 14 residues. V was trimmed by 7 bases and J by 5 bases, leaving 17 bases between them. CDR3 in amino acids: CASLHPTENEKLFF. CDR3 DNA: TGTGCCTCACTGCACCCGACAGAAAATGAAAAACTGTTTTTT.

This chain uses TRBV29-1 with TRBJ2-7; no definite D call. The CDR3 is 13 amino acids. Germline CDR1 SQVTM, CDR2 ANQGSEA. The V end was cut by 4 bases, the J end by 6 bases, with 16 bases between. CDR3 residues: CSVGQYPGSEQYF. The CDR3 DNA is TGCAGCGTTGGTCAATACCCTGGCTCCGAGCAGTACTTC.

The chain has TRBV7-8 and TRBJ2-7, with D maybe TRBD1 (5 bases). CDR1 is SGHVS and CDR2 is FQNEAQ in the germline V gene. Trimming cost V 1 base and J 6 bases, with 10 bases left between them. The length of the CDR3 is 13 residues. CDR3 DNA: TGTGCCAGCAGCTTAGGGGTAGGGGTCGAGCAGTACTTC. This sequence encodes CASSLGVGVEQYF.

V is TRBV10-3 and J is TRBJ2-5, with TRBD2 as a possible D gene (5 bases). CDR1 is ENHRY and CDR2 is SYGVKD in the germline V gene. V was pared by 6 bases and J by 5 bases, with 10 bases between. The CDR3 spans 12 residues. The CDR3 sequence: CAIRTSGETQYF. CDR3 in DNA: TGTGCCATCAGGACGTCGGGGGAGACCCAGTACTTC.

CDR3 bases: TGTGCCAGCAGGCAGGGGGACTACGAGCAGTACTTC. This translates into CASRQGDYEQYF. The chain combines TRBV6-6 with TRBJ2-7, with 7 bases aligning to TRBD1. V trimming: 6 bases; J trimming: 3 bases; junction bases outside the gene matches: 2. CDR1 is MNHNY and CDR2 is SVGAGI in the germline V gene (reference sequence). The CDR3 runs to 12 residues.

This chain joins TRBV9 and TRBJ2-3, with D uncertain. V gave up 0 bases and J gave up 2 bases, with 10 bases separating them. Germline V gene sequence: CDR1 SGDLS, CDR2 YYNGEE. The CDR3 length is 15 residues. CDR3 nucleotide sequence: TGTGCCAGCAGCGTAGACCTATTGTCCACAGATACGCAGTATTTT. Its translation: CASSVDLLSTDTQYF.

The J gene is TRBJ2-3, the V gene TRBV30, with 8 nucleotides matching TRBD2. V shed 3 bases, J shed 7 bases, and the junction held 15 bases outside the gene matches. There are 16 residues in the CDR3. Looked up from germline, CDR1 is GTSNPN and CDR2 is SVGIG (reference sequence). CDR3 sequence (DNA): TGTGCCTGGAGGATTAGCTCGAGCGGGGGCCCCTATACGCAGTATTTT. Its protein product is CAWRISSSGGPYTQYF.

This chain uses TRBV6-1 with TRBJ2-7; either TRBD1 or TRBD2 may fit D (6 bases each). V lost 4 bases, J lost 2 bases, and 15 bases lay in between. This CDR3 region has 15 residues. The V gene's germline CDR1 is MNHNS and CDR2 SASEGT. The CDR3 sequence: CASSAPGAATYEQYF. In DNA, the CDR3 is TGTGCCAGCAGTGCCCCGGGGGCAGCCACCTACGAGCAGTACTTC.